A single sample gave rise to the 31 T cell receptor beta chains below, sequenced in a study of blood T cell repertoires in COVID-19. Sequencing used immunoSEQ multiplex PCR; TCRdb keeps in-frame clones, though not all of them. Of approximately 360,000 clones in the sample, 90% were seen once. The sequenced sample was peripheral blood. The origin of the receptors is a man in his late teens or twenties with active or convalescent COVID-19.

The genes are TRBV7-2 and TRBJ1-1; 8 bases are shared with TRBD1. The CDR3 runs 13 residues. V was clipped by 5 bases and J by 5 bases; unmatched bases: 4. In germline, CDR1 is SGHTA, CDR2 FQGNSA. The chain's CDR3 is CASSDRGGTEAFF. The CDR3 DNA follows: TGTGCCAGCAGCGACAGGGGAGGGACTGAAGCTTTCTTT.

The V call is TRBV4-1, the J call TRBJ2-4; D is unresolved. Looked up from germline, CDR1 is MGHRA and CDR2 is YSYEKL. The CDR3 is 17 residues long. The V gene lost 0 bases and the J gene lost 4 bases, with 16 bases spanning the gap. CDR3 region: CASSQDYASRAKNIQYF. The CDR3 DNA reads TGCGCCAGCAGCCAAGACTATGCTTCTAGAGCTAAAAACATTCAGTACTTC.

The chain carries TRBV27 and TRBJ1-3; D gene unclear. Trimming took off 3 bases at V and 0 bases at J, with 12 bases between the two ends. This CDR3 contains 16 residues. Per the germline V gene, CDR1 is MNHEY and CDR2 is SMNVEV (reference sequence). Here the CDR3 DNA reads TGTGCCAGCAGTTTCGGCGGGTCTCTCTCTGGAAACACCATATATTTT. This gives the protein CASSFGGSLSGNTIYF.

The V call is TRBV5-8, the J call TRBJ2-2; D uncertain. V lost 4 bases, J lost 5 bases, and 15 bases lay in between. The CDR3 totals 15 residues. CDR1 is SGHTS and CDR2 is YDEGEE in the germline V gene. CDR3 nucleotides: TGTGCCAGCAGCCCTGGAGTTCGTGGGACCGGGGAGCTGTTTTTT. Residues: CASSPGVRGTGELFF.

The V call is TRBV19, the J call TRBJ1-5; a weak D match, TRBD1 (6 bases). The CDR3 totals 15 residues. V was cut by 6 bases and J by 3 bases, with 15 bases left in between. The germline V gene encodes CDR1 LNHDA and CDR2 SQIVND (reference sequence). CDR3 protein: CASSLGTRPNQPQHF. For the CDR3, the DNA is TGTGCCAGTAGCCTAGGGACAAGGCCCAATCAGCCCCAGCATTTT.

V usage is TRBV19 and J usage is TRBJ2-7; D possibly corresponds to TRBD1 (6 bases). Trimming took 0 bases from V and 4 from J, leaving 16 bases between them. The CDR3 is 16 residues long. The germline V gene has CDR1 LNHDA and CDR2 SQIVND (reference sequence). The CDR3 sequence: CASSIEAGTTSYEQYF. CDR3 nucleotide sequence: TGTGCCAGTAGTATAGAGGCAGGGACAACGTCTTACGAGCAGTACTTC.

This chain uses TRBV4-2 with TRBJ1-4; D gene uncertain. CDR3 length equals 13 residues. Per the germline V gene, CDR1 is LGHNA and CDR2 is YNFKEQ. Deletions cut 4 bases from V and 5 bases from J, with 8 bases between. The CDR3: CASSPRRNEKLFF. In nucleotides, the CDR3 is TGTGCCAGCAGCCCTAGGAGGAATGAAAAACTGTTTTTT.

This rearrangement joins TRBV7-9 to TRBJ1-1; D might be TRBD1 (5 bases). Trimming cost V 5 bases and J 0 bases, with 13 bases left between them. The CDR3 sequence is 15 residues long. The germline V gene encodes CDR1 SEHNR and CDR2 FQNEAQ (reference sequence). CDR3 residues: CASSHRTSMNTEAFF. In DNA, the CDR3 is TGTGCCAGCAGCCACAGGACGTCTATGAACACTGAAGCTTTCTTT. Drawing the rest from reference TRBV7-9 and TRBJ1-1, the complete variable domain is DTGVSQNPRHKITKRGQNVTFRCDPISEHNRLYWYRQTLGQGPEFLTYFQNEAQLEKSRLLSDRFSAERPKGSFSTLEIQRTEQGDSAMYLCASSHRTSMNTEAFFGQGTRLTVV.

V gene TRBV5-6 combines with J gene TRBJ1-5; D is possibly TRBD1 (5 bases). With 3 bases removed from V and 5 bases from J, the gap between germline ends came to 18 bases. Germline CDR1 SGHDT, CDR2 YYEEEE. The CDR3 runs 16 residues. CDR3 amino acids: CASSWTGDGRYQPQHF. For the CDR3, the DNA is TGTGCCAGCAGCTGGACCGGGGACGGGAGGTATCAGCCCCAGCATTTT.

The chain links TRBV5-5 to TRBJ1-5, with D possibly being TRBD1 (5 bases). The CDR3 spans 16 residues. CDR1 SGHKS and CDR2 YYEKEE come from the germline V gene (reference sequence). V shed 0 bases and J shed 0 bases, with 10 bases lying between them. CDR3 DNA sequence: TGTGCCAGCAGCTTGGTGGGGGGGGATAGCAATCAGCCCCAGCATTTT. Encoded protein: CASSLVGGDSNQPQHF.

This rearrangement joins TRBV28 to TRBJ2-7; D not certain. This CDR3 has 13 amino acids. Germline V gene data show CDR1 as MDHEN and CDR2 as SYDVKM. Deletions cut 2 bases from V and 2 bases from J, with 7 bases between. The CDR3 sequence is CASSLNSPYEQYF. The CDR3 nucleotides are TGTGCCAGCAGTTTAAACTCCCCCTACGAGCAGTACTTC.

The chain carries TRBV5-1 and TRBJ2-1; 14 nucleotides match TRBD2. The CDR3 covers 17 residues. CDR1 is SGHRS, CDR2 YFSETQ, per germline. V trimming: 4 bases; J trimming: 3 bases; junction bases outside the gene matches: 6. The CDR3 region has the DNA TGCGCCAGCAGCCTGGTTGGACTAGCGGGAGGCTACAATGAGCAGTTCTTC. Translation gives CASSLVGLAGGYNEQFF.

J is TRBJ2-1 and V is TRBV28; 9 nucleotides align to TRBD2. Germline V gene data show CDR1 as MDHEN and CDR2 as SYDVKM. This CDR3 region has 15 residues. V lost 8 bases to trimming and J lost 0 bases; unmatched junction nucleotides: 5. The CDR3, as DNA: TGTGCCAGCGGCCGAGCGGGGGGCTCCTACAATGAGCAGTTCTTC. It translates to CASGRAGGSYNEQFF.

V is TRBV7-9 and J is TRBJ2-1; 12 nucleotides agree with TRBD2. There are 16 residues in the CDR3. Germline V lookup: CDR1 SEHNR, CDR2 FQNEAQ (reference sequence). The ends lost 2 bases at V and 2 bases at J; junction bases unmatched: 1. CDR3 protein: CASSLRTSGAYNEQFF. CDR3 DNA sequence: TGTGCCAGCAGCTTAAGGACTAGCGGGGCCTACAATGAGCAGTTCTTC.

V usage is TRBV19 and J usage is TRBJ1-5; 11 bases agree with TRBD1. The CDR3 loop spans 14 amino acids. The germline gives CDR1 LNHDA, CDR2 SQIVND (reference sequence). V dropped 3 bases and J dropped 7; count of bases not matched to a gene: 2. The CDR3 DNA follows: TGTGCCAGTAGTATGGGACAGGGGGTACAGCCCCAGCATTTT. Translated, it gives CASSMGQGVQPQHF.

The chain is built from TRBV6-5 and TRBJ1-2, with D perhaps TRBD1 (5 bases). Between the trimmed V and J ends, which lost 4 bases and 3 bases, there was a span of 12 bases. Germline CDR1 and CDR2: MNHEY and SVGAGI. This CDR3 contains 14 residues. In DNA, the CDR3 is TGTGCCAGCAGTTTTGGGGGGATAGACTATGGCTACACCTTC. Its translation: CASSFGGIDYGYTF.

The genes are TRBV5-6 and TRBJ1-6; D is possibly TRBD1 (5 bases). CDR1 SGHDT and CDR2 YYEEEE come from the germline V gene. This CDR3 has 16 amino acids. V shed 0 bases and J shed 1 base, with 8 bases lying between them. The CDR3 spells CASSLVGGSYNSPLHF. The CDR3 nucleotides read TGTGCCAGCAGCTTGGTGGGGGGATCCTATAATTCACCCCTCCACTTT.

V gene TRBV5-1 combines with J gene TRBJ1-4, with 8 bases identical to TRBD1. The CDR3 sequence is 16 residues long. Per the germline V gene, CDR1 is SGHRS and CDR2 is YFSETQ. After removal of 2 bases from V and 8 bases from J, the junction contained 11 bases not matched to a gene. CDR3 loop: CASSLGPGQGGEKLFF. The CDR3 DNA reads as TGCGCCAGCAGCTTAGGCCCTGGACAGGGAGGCGAAAAACTGTTTTTT.

This clone was counted once. The V gene is TRBV5-1, the J gene TRBJ2-1, with 11 bases fitting TRBD2. Germline-derived CDR1 and CDR2 are SGHRS and YFSETQ. J was trimmed by 7 bases and V by 0 bases; bases with no gene match: 6. This CDR3 region has 16 residues. CDR3 protein: CASSLVAGGPRNEQFF. Written as DNA, the CDR3 is TGCGCCAGCAGCTTGGTAGCGGGAGGGCCTAGAAATGAGCAGTTCTTC.

The chain uses TRBV5-1 and TRBJ1-1; 7 nucleotides line up with TRBD1. The J segment lost 6 bases and the V segment lost 4 bases, leaving 9 bases of the junction unmatched. From germline, CDR1 is SGHRS and CDR2 YFSETQ. The CDR3 extends over 14 amino acids. The CDR3 reads CASSLSTGAPEAFF. Here the CDR3 DNA reads TGCGCCAGCAGCCTCTCAACAGGGGCCCCTGAAGCTTTCTTT.

The chain carries TRBV3-1 (or the pseudogene TRBV3-2) and TRBJ2-7; no definite D call. The J call could be wrong; TRBJ2-1 is a better fit for the DNA end. The CDR3 has 17 residues. The germline CDR1 and CDR2 sequences are LGHDT and YNNKEL (reference sequence). DNA of the CDR3: TGTGCCAGCAGCCACAGACACCTATCACATATTTCCTACGAGCAGTTCTTC. Translated: CASSHRHLSHISYEQFF.

CDR3: CASSAGQGRNQPQHF. The CDR3 bases are TGTGCCAGCAGCGCGGGACAGGGGAGGAATCAGCCCCAGCATTTT. This sequence joins TRBV9 and TRBJ1-5; TRBD1 aligns across 10 bases. CDR3 length: 15 amino acids. J lost 4 bases, V lost 3 bases, and 4 bases had no gene match. Germline CDR1 and CDR2: SGDLS and YYNGEE.

This chain links TRBV7-2 with TRBJ2-5, with 13 positions matching TRBD2. This CDR3 has 15 amino acids. Germline V CDR1 and CDR2: SGHTA, FQGNSA. V trimming: 4 bases; J trimming: 4 bases; junction bases outside the gene matches: 3. The CDR3 spells CASSSRTSGRETQYF. The CDR3, as DNA: TGTGCCAGCAGCTCCAGGACTAGCGGGAGAGAGACCCAGTACTTC.

This chain joins TRBV25-1 and TRBJ1-1, with unresolved D. The CDR3 loop spans 15 amino acids. CDR1 and CDR2 from the germline V gene are MGHDK and SYGVNS. Trimming took 5 bases from V and 0 from J, leaving 13 bases between them. Here the CDR3 DNA reads TGTGCCAGCAGTCAACCTGGAGGACTGAACACTGAAGCTTTCTTT. Its protein is CASSQPGGLNTEAFF.

The table lists this clone with a count of one. V is TRBV5-4 and J is TRBJ2-7; 11 bases agree with TRBD1. The V gene's germline CDR1 is SGHNT and CDR2 YYREEE (reference sequence). V gave up 3 bases and J gave up 3 bases; unmatched junction bases: 5. This CDR3 comprises 15 residues. Written as DNA, the CDR3 is TGTGCCAGCAGCTGGCCGGGACAGGGGGTCTACGAGCAGTACTTC. Translation: CASSWPGQGVYEQYF.

The rearrangement uses TRBV4-1 and TRBJ1-5, with D uncertain. The CDR3 is made up of 16 amino acids. Germline-derived CDR1 and CDR2 are MGHRA and YSYEKL. V was clipped by 1 base and J by 0 bases, with 10 bases between them. In DNA, the CDR3 is TGCGCCAGCAGCCAAGGCCAGGACTATAGCAATCAGCCCCAGCATTTT. Its protein product is CASSQGQDYSNQPQHF.

This sequence joins TRBV27 and TRBJ2-3; 13 bases align to TRBD2. The germline CDR1 and CDR2 sequences are MNHEY and SMNVEV (reference sequence). V trimming: 3 bases; J trimming: 5 bases; junction bases outside the gene matches: 20. The CDR3 has 21 residues. The CDR3 loop reads CASSFRTPGLAGPGDRDTQYF. The CDR3 nucleotides read TGTGCCAGCAGTTTCCGAACACCGGGACTAGCGGGGCCGGGCGATAGAGATACGCAGTATTTT.

V usage is TRBV6-6 and J usage is TRBJ1-5; D gene unclear. Germline CDR1 and CDR2: MNHNY and SVGAGI (reference sequence). The V gene lost 7 bases and the J gene lost 7 bases, with 11 bases spanning the gap. The CDR3 runs 12 residues. DNA for the CDR3: TGTGCCAGCACCCAACTCGGGCAGCCCCAGCATTTT. Translation gives CASTQLGQPQHF.

In nucleotides, the CDR3 is TGTGCCAGCAGCCTTCGACAGGGGGCGAATTACGAGCAGTACTTC. It translates to CASSLRQGANYEQYF. The J gene is TRBJ2-7, the V gene TRBV4-2; 10 positions agree with TRBD1. Losses at the gene ends were 4 bases for V and 4 bases for J; bases not matched to a gene: 7. The CDR3 covers 15 residues. The germline V gene has CDR1 LGHNA and CDR2 YNFKEQ.

The rearrangement links TRBV28 to TRBJ2-1; 14 bases match TRBD2. This CDR3 comprises 14 residues. The germline CDR1 and CDR2 sequences are MDHEN and SYDVKM. The V gene end was trimmed by 4 bases and the J gene end by 10 bases; junction bases not matched to a gene: 3. The CDR3, as DNA: TGTGCCAGCAGTTCGACTAGCGGGAGGGAGGAGCAGTTCTTC. This codes for CASSSTSGREEQFF.

V usage is TRBV19 and J usage is TRBJ2-1; 7 bases map to TRBD1. J was trimmed by 6 bases and V by 11 bases; bases with no gene match: 16. The CDR3 contains 15 residues. CDR1 is LNHDA and CDR2 is SQIVND in the germline V gene (reference sequence). CDR3 nucleotide sequence: TGTGCCGCAAAGAGACCCGGGACAGACTTCAATGAGCAGTTCTTC. Amino acids: CAAKRPGTDFNEQFF.